These T cell receptor beta chains were read from a single sample in a study of glioma-infiltrating T cells. TCRdb ran MiXCR on the multiplex PCR reads and lists one entry per CDR3 protein. The repertoire holds roughly 200,000 distinct CDR3 sequences, with more than 25% as singletons. The sample consisted of glioma tissue, nonneoplastic brain tissue, or PBMCs (not recorded which). The origin of the receptors is a human donor with low-grade glioma or glioblastoma, undergoing nonglioma brain surgery, or in good health (not recorded which). Both conserved end residues are part of each CDR3. Each record gives: D gene, V gene, J gene, clone size, CDR3 protein, CDR3 DNA. A D gene is named only where the DNA matches it firmly. Clone size appears in some rows only: once, few, many, or a class for an expanded clone.

d_gene: NA
v_gene: TRBV5-4
j_gene: TRBJ2-1
abundance: many
CDR3aa: CASSSQGSYNEQFF
CDR3nt: TGTGCCAGCAGCTCACAGGGCTCCTACAATGAGCAGTTCTTC

d_gene: TRBD1
v_gene: TRBV18
j_gene: TRBJ2-7
abundance: few
CDR3aa: CASSDTGGAYEQYF
CDR3nt: TGTGCCAGCTCAGACACAGGGGGCGCCTACGAGCAGTACTTC

d_gene: TRBD1
v_gene: TRBV29-1
j_gene: TRBJ1-2
abundance: few
CDR3aa: CSVGTGGYGYTF
CDR3nt: TGCAGCGTTGGGACAGGGGGTTATGGCTACACCTTC

d_gene: NA
v_gene: TRBV6-5
j_gene: TRBJ1-2
abundance: many
CDR3aa: CASSYSVGGHYGYTF
CDR3nt: TGTGCCAGCAGTTACTCGGTCGGGGGCCACTATGGCTACACCTTC

d_gene: NA
v_gene: TRBV27
j_gene: TRBJ2-5
abundance: many
CDR3aa: CASALGFQETQYF
CDR3nt: TGTGCCTCAGCACTAGGGTTCCAAGAGACCCAGTACTTC

d_gene: TRBD2
v_gene: TRBV3-1
j_gene: TRBJ2-5
abundance: few
CDR3aa: CASKGTSGTGGRETQYF
CDR3nt: TGTGCCAGCAAGGGGACTAGCGGGACCGGAGGTCGAGAGACCCAGTACTTC

d_gene: NA
v_gene: TRBV4-2
j_gene: TRBJ1-1
abundance: NA
CDR3aa: CASSSVRGAGTEAFF
CDR3nt: TGTGCCAGCAGTTCGGTCCGGGGCGCAGGCACTGAAGCTTTCTTT

d_gene: NA
v_gene: TRBV12-3/TRBV12-4
j_gene: TRBJ2-2
abundance: many
CDR3aa: CASSLTRAGDFIGELFF
CDR3nt: TGTGCCAGCAGTTTAACGAGGGCAGGGGACTTCATCGGGGAGCTGTTTTTT

d_gene: NA
v_gene: TRBV20-1
j_gene: TRBJ2-3
abundance: NA
CDR3aa: CSARYDLGANTDTQYF
CDR3nt: TGCAGTGCTAGATATGATCTTGGGGCGAACACAGATACGCAGTATTTT

d_gene: TRBD1
v_gene: TRBV14
j_gene: TRBJ1-1
abundance: many
CDR3aa: CASSSQGALNTEAFF
CDR3nt: TGTGCCAGCAGCTCACAGGGGGCTCTGAACACTGAAGCTTTCTTT

d_gene: TRBD1
v_gene: TRBV27
j_gene: TRBJ1-5
abundance: NA
CDR3aa: CASSLTGGGQPQHF
CDR3nt: TGTGCCAGCAGTTTGACAGGGGGCGGTCAGCCCCAGCATTTT

d_gene: NA
v_gene: TRBV5-4
j_gene: TRBJ1-2
abundance: many
CDR3aa: CASSFRGINYGYTF
CDR3nt: TGTGCCAGCAGCTTTCGGGGTATTAACTATGGCTACACCTTC

d_gene: NA
v_gene: TRBV2
j_gene: TRBJ2-2
abundance: many
CDR3aa: CASSGTANTGELFF
CDR3nt: TGTGCCAGCAGTGGGACAGCTAACACCGGGGAGCTGTTTTTT

d_gene: TRBD2
v_gene: TRBV18
j_gene: TRBJ2-1
abundance: NA
CDR3aa: CASPQTSGNEQFF
CDR3nt: TGTGCTAGCCCACAGACTAGCGGCAATGAGCAGTTCTTC

d_gene: NA
v_gene: TRBV7-2
j_gene: TRBJ1-1
abundance: many
CDR3aa: CASSFGQNTEASF
CDR3nt: TGTGCCAGCAGCTTTGGACAGAACACTGAAGCTTCCTTT

d_gene: TRBD1
v_gene: TRBV6-1
j_gene: TRBJ1-1
abundance: few
CDR3aa: CASSGLEGQTTKGAEAFF
CDR3nt: TGTGCCAGCAGTGGGCTGGAGGGACAGACCACAAAGGGGGCTGAAGCTTTCTTT

d_gene: NA
v_gene: TRBV20-1
j_gene: TRBJ2-1
abundance: NA
CDR3aa: CSARDYLGKVGNEQFF
CDR3nt: TGCAGTGCTAGAGATTATCTCGGGAAGGTCGGCAATGAGCAGTTCTTC

d_gene: NA
v_gene: TRBV3-1
j_gene: TRBJ1-5
abundance: NA
CDR3aa: CASSQVGTPNQPQHF
CDR3nt: TGTGCCAGCAGCCAAGTCGGGACACCGAATCAGCCCCAGCATTTT

d_gene: NA
v_gene: TRBV7-2
j_gene: TRBJ1-1
abundance: many
CDR3aa: CASSRSQGENTEAFF
CDR3nt: TGTGCCAGCAGCCGTTCCCAGGGAGAGAACACTGAAGCTTTCTTT

d_gene: TRBD1
v_gene: TRBV9
j_gene: TRBJ2-7
abundance: NA
CDR3aa: CASSVSPGQYEQYF
CDR3nt: TGTGCCAGCAGCGTAAGTCCGGGACAGTACGAGCAGTACTTC

d_gene: TRBD1
v_gene: TRBV20-1
j_gene: TRBJ1-6
abundance: many
CDR3aa: CSAHRGRNYNSPLHF
CDR3nt: TGCAGTGCCCACAGGGGAAGGAACTATAATTCACCCCTCCACTTT

d_gene: TRBD2
v_gene: TRBV6-1
j_gene: TRBJ2-1
abundance: NA
CDR3aa: CASSAPGLVSNEQFF
CDR3nt: TGTGCCAGCAGTGCTCCGGGACTAGTCTCCAATGAGCAGTTCTTC

d_gene: TRBD2
v_gene: TRBV2
j_gene: TRBJ2-7
abundance: many
CDR3aa: CASRRTSGSDEQYF
CDR3nt: TGTGCCAGCAGACGGACTAGCGGGAGCGACGAGCAGTACTTC

d_gene: NA
v_gene: TRBV28
j_gene: TRBJ2-4
abundance: NA
CDR3aa: CASSPRWRQSKNIQYF
CDR3nt: TGTGCCAGCAGTCCTAGGTGGAGACAGAGCAAAAACATTCAGTACTTC

d_gene: TRBD2
v_gene: TRBV7-2
j_gene: TRBJ2-3
abundance: NA
CDR3aa: CASSSRRTAGVWDTQYF
CDR3nt: TGTGCCAGCAGCTCACGACGCACGGCGGGAGTTTGGGATACGCAGTATTTT

d_gene: TRBD1
v_gene: TRBV15
j_gene: TRBJ1-4
abundance: many
CDR3aa: CATSNRQGAVEKLFF
CDR3nt: TGTGCCACCAGCAATAGACAGGGGGCGGTTGAAAAACTGTTTTTT

d_gene: NA
v_gene: TRBV18
j_gene: TRBJ2-5
abundance: few
CDR3aa: CASSPPSFETQYF
CDR3nt: TGTGCCAGCTCACCACCTTCCTTTGAGACCCAGTACTTC

d_gene: NA
v_gene: TRBV7-9
j_gene: TRBJ2-7
abundance: NA
CDR3aa: CASSRTLELYEQYF
CDR3nt: TGTGCCAGCAGTCGAACCCTCGAGCTGTACGAGCAGTACTTC

d_gene: NA
v_gene: TRBV6-2/TRBV6-3
j_gene: TRBJ2-1
abundance: many
CDR3aa: CASSEPKNEQFF
CDR3nt: TGTGCCAGCAGTGAACCGAAAAATGAGCAGTTCTTC

d_gene: NA
v_gene: TRBV4-2
j_gene: TRBJ2-7
abundance: NA
CDR3aa: CASSQKGTVGTFPSEQYF
CDR3nt: TGTGCCAGCAGCCAAAAAGGTACCGTAGGGACTTTCCCCTCCGAGCAGTACTTC

d_gene: NA
v_gene: TRBV12-3/TRBV12-4
j_gene: TRBJ1-1
abundance: many
CDR3aa: CASRVQDMNTEAFF
CDR3nt: TGTGCCAGCAGAGTACAGGACATGAACACTGAAGCTTTCTTT

d_gene: NA
v_gene: TRBV5-1
j_gene: TRBJ2-3
abundance: few
CDR3aa: CASSLAEKTDTQYF
CDR3nt: TGCGCCAGCAGCTTGGCCGAGAAGACAGATACGCAGTATTTT

d_gene: TRBD1
v_gene: TRBV7-9
j_gene: TRBJ2-3
abundance: many
CDR3aa: CASSLTGDFTDTQYF
CDR3nt: TGTGCCAGCAGCCTCACAGGGGATTTCACAGATACGCAGTATTTT

d_gene: NA
v_gene: TRBV7-3
j_gene: TRBJ2-1
abundance: many
CDR3aa: CASSFAGSDYNEQFF
CDR3nt: TGTGCCAGCAGCTTCGCAGGGTCTGACTACAATGAGCAGTTCTTC

d_gene: NA
v_gene: TRBV4-3
j_gene: TRBJ2-5
abundance: once
CDR3aa: CASSQSSRPPQETRYF
CDR3nt: TGCGCCAGCAGCCAATCCTCGAGACCGCCCCAAGAGACCCGGTACTTC

d_gene: TRBD2
v_gene: TRBV9
j_gene: TRBJ2-1
abundance: NA
CDR3aa: CASSDSLADEQFF
CDR3nt: TGTGCCAGCAGCGATTCTCTAGCGGATGAGCAGTTCTTC

d_gene: TRBD1
v_gene: TRBV7-9
j_gene: TRBJ2-7
abundance: NA
CDR3aa: CASRQTGSSYEQYF
CDR3nt: TGTGCCAGCAGACAGACAGGGAGCTCCTACGAGCAGTACTTC

d_gene: NA
v_gene: TRBV7-2
j_gene: TRBJ2-3
abundance: many
CDR3aa: CASSFGRYTDTQYF
CDR3nt: TGTGCCAGCAGCTTTGGACGGTACACAGATACGCAGTATTTT

d_gene: NA
v_gene: TRBV5-1
j_gene: TRBJ2-1
abundance: NA
CDR3aa: CASSSETDDWNEQFF
CDR3nt: TGCGCCAGCAGCTCGGAAACGGACGACTGGAATGAGCAGTTCTTC

d_gene: NA
v_gene: TRBV7-2
j_gene: TRBJ1-1
abundance: many
CDR3aa: CASSRTGDGPLGAFF
CDR3nt: TGTGCCAGCAGCCGCACCGGGGACGGCCCCCTAGGGGCTTTCTTT

d_gene: TRBD2
v_gene: TRBV4-2
j_gene: TRBJ2-3
abundance: few
CDR3aa: CASSQEEAGGQLRDTQYF
CDR3nt: TGTGCCAGCAGCCAAGAAGAGGCGGGGGGGCAGTTAAGGGATACGCAGTATTTT

d_gene: TRBD2
v_gene: TRBV7-9
j_gene: TRBJ2-1
abundance: few
CDR3aa: CASSLNSGAYNEQFF
CDR3nt: TGTGCCAGCAGCTTAAATAGCGGGGCCTACAATGAGCAGTTCTTC

d_gene: TRBD2
v_gene: TRBV5-4
j_gene: TRBJ2-5
abundance: few
CDR3aa: CASSLAGNQETQYF
CDR3nt: TGTGCCAGCAGCTTAGCGGGAAACCAAGAGACCCAGTACTTC

d_gene: TRBD1
v_gene: TRBV5-1
j_gene: TRBJ1-1
abundance: many
CDR3aa: CASSLGQGIATEAFF
CDR3nt: TGCGCCAGCAGCTTGGGACAGGGTATTGCAACTGAAGCTTTCTTT

d_gene: NA
v_gene: TRBV12-3/TRBV12-4
j_gene: TRBJ2-1
abundance: many
CDR3aa: CASSLGGEQFF
CDR3nt: TGTGCCAGCAGTCTCGGGGGTGAGCAGTTCTTC

d_gene: TRBD1
v_gene: TRBV7-2
j_gene: TRBJ1-6
abundance: many
CDR3aa: CASSLRQGSTSPLHF
CDR3nt: TGTGCCAGCAGCCTCCGACAGGGCTCGACTTCACCCCTCCACTTT

d_gene: TRBD1
v_gene: TRBV27
j_gene: TRBJ2-1
abundance: many
CDR3aa: CASSLRQGVYNEQFF
CDR3nt: TGTGCCAGCAGTTTACGGCAGGGGGTCTACAATGAGCAGTTCTTC

d_gene: NA
v_gene: TRBV4-3
j_gene: TRBJ1-5
abundance: NA
CDR3aa: CASSQERGARQPQHF
CDR3nt: TGCGCCAGCAGCCAAGAGAGAGGGGCTAGGCAGCCCCAGCATTTT

d_gene: TRBD1
v_gene: TRBV18
j_gene: TRBJ2-2
abundance: few
CDR3aa: CASSPNEGGASTRELFF
CDR3nt: TGTGCCAGCTCACCAAACGAAGGGGGCGCCAGCACCAGGGAGCTGTTTTTT

d_gene: TRBD2
v_gene: TRBV6-1
j_gene: TRBJ2-5
abundance: once
CDR3aa: CASSSRRTSGRSETQYF
CDR3nt: TGTGCCAGCAGTTCCCGCCGGACTAGCGGCAGATCAGAGACCCAGTACTTC

d_gene: NA
v_gene: TRBV5-6
j_gene: TRBJ2-1
abundance: few
CDR3aa: CASSFGYNEQFF
CDR3nt: TGTGCCAGCAGCTTCGGATACAATGAGCAGTTCTTC

d_gene: NA
v_gene: TRBV12-3/TRBV12-4
j_gene: TRBJ2-1
abundance: few
CDR3aa: CASTSAGRGNEQFF
CDR3nt: TGTGCCAGCACCTCGGCGGGGAGGGGGAATGAGCAGTTCTTC